This TCR beta chain was sequenced for a study of CD8+ T cells in alopecia areata. Notes on the study in general: Researchers report lesional scalp, most notably alopecia totalis/universalis, outstripped normal scalp in clonality.

The treatment is: oral pan-JAK inhibitor, 5-10 mg twice daily. cDNA serving as the sequencing template came from extracted, reverse transcribed RNA. This table comes from immunoSEQ multiplex PCR, and its TCRdb copy is limited to in-frame clones, with some not included. The sample shows 80,000 or so clones, 66% of them seen only once. On this clone itself: The antigen remains undetermined.

Here the sequenced sample was CD8+ T cells sorted from blood, taken at week 24, from a patient treated with tofacitinib. The clonotype comes from a human donor with alopecia areata.

In DNA form, the CDR3 reads TGTGCCAGCAGCCCATTCCCCGGGTCCCTGCCCTATGGCTACACCTTC. It codes for CASSPFPGSLPYGYTF. The V gene is TRBV7-3, the J gene TRBJ1-2; D is ambiguous. From germline, CDR1 is SGHTA and CDR2 FQGTGA. Trimming pared 5 bases from V and 4 bases from J, leaving 20 bases between. The CDR3 has 16 residues.